A single sample is the source of the 11 T cell receptor beta chains below, sequenced in a study of Graves' ophthalmopathy and Graves' hyperthyroidism. Investigators amplified TCR beta CDR3 regions from RNA transcripts. A first-round RT-PCR used HTBI primers, followed by a second-round multiplex PCR. TCRdb ran MiXCR on the multiplex PCR reads and lists one entry per CDR3 protein. This table has 650,000 to 900,000 distinct CDR3 sequences, 40% appearing once. The specimen sequenced was peripheral blood. These TCRs come from an adult man with Graves' ophthalmopathy.

The chain employs TRBV14 and TRBJ2-7; TRBD1 matches 7 bases. V was pared by 2 bases and J by 2 bases, with 6 bases of the junction left unmatched. Germline V lookup: CDR1 SGHDN, CDR2 FVKESK. This CDR3 is built from 15 residues. In nucleotides, the CDR3 is TGTGCCAGCAGCCAATCGTGGGACAGAGCCTACGAGCAGTACTTC. Its protein product is CASSQSWDRAYEQYF.

In this sample, this clonotype turned up a few times. V usage is TRBV9 and J usage is TRBJ2-5; TRBD2 might be the D (6 bases). Germline lookup yields CDR1 SGDLS and CDR2 YYNGEE. V was cut by 3 bases and J by 6 bases, with 15 bases left in between. CDR3 length: 14 amino acids. CDR3 coding DNA: TGTGCCAGCAGCGAGTCCGGGAGAGCGAAGACCCAGTACTTC. Translated, it gives CASSESGRAKTQYF.

CDR3: CASSLPTGSNYGYTF. For the CDR3, the DNA is TGTGCCAGCAGCTTACCGACCGGTTCTAACTATGGCTACACCTTC. V and J are TRBV13 and TRBJ1-2; D call uncertain. The V gene lost 2 bases and the J gene lost 0 bases, with 10 bases spanning the gap. In germline, CDR1 is PRHDT, CDR2 FYEKMQ (reference sequence). CDR3 length: 15 amino acids.

This clonotype has a handful of counts. The rearrangement joins TRBV10-3 to TRBJ1-2, with D perhaps matching TRBD1 (5 bases). The germline CDR1 and CDR2 sequences are ENHRY and SYGVKD. Trimming took off 10 bases at V and 7 bases at J, with 25 bases between the two ends. This CDR3 comprises 15 residues. The CDR3 reads CASRATRSTIIGYTF. The CDR3 bases are TGTGCCAGCAGGGCAACAAGATCCACTATTATTGGCTACACCTTC.

This clonotype has a handful of counts. The junction departs from germline at one end; a sequencing error may be responsible. The rearrangement links TRBV10-3 to TRBJ2-7; TRBD1 matches 12 bases. The CDR3 length is 15 residues. Germline V lookup: CDR1 ENHRY, CDR2 SYGVKD. The CDR3 sequence is CASSYRDRGRHEQYF. CDR3 sequence (DNA): TGTGCCAGCAGTTACAGGGACAGGGGGCGACACGAGCAGTACTTC.

In its sample, this clonotype was seen many times. The chain uses TRBV5-1 and TRBJ1-1, with no clear D. Germline CDR1 is SGHRS and CDR2 is YFSETQ. V dropped 5 bases and J dropped 0 bases, with 8 bases sitting between them. This CDR3 is 13 amino acids long. In DNA, the CDR3 is TGCGCCAGCAGAGGAAGTATGAACACTGAAGCTTTCTTT. This translates into CASRGSMNTEAFF.

This sequence joins TRBV5-1 and TRBJ2-2, with 9 bases matching TRBD1. With V trimmed by 4 bases and J by 5 bases, 12 bases remained unmatched. CDR3 length: 17 residues. Germline V CDR1 and CDR2: SGHRS, YFSETQ. The DNA for the CDR3 is TGCGCCAGCAGCATCAACCCACAGGGGGCGGGGACCGGGGAGCTGTTTTTT. This encodes CASSINPQGAGTGELFF.

This clonotype was recorded many times. V usage is TRBV7-9 and J usage is TRBJ2-5; possible D gene TRBD1, 6 bases. The CDR3 contains 14 residues. Trimming left V 8 bases short and J 5 bases short, with 18 bases between. Germline V CDR1 and CDR2: SEHNR, FQNEAQ (reference sequence). CDR3 bases: TGTGCCAGCGCCACAGGGCTTTCCGGGGAGACCCAGTACTTC. This gives the protein CASATGLSGETQYF.

This clonotype was detected a few times. The J gene is TRBJ2-7, the V gene TRBV7-9, with unresolved D. The CDR3 has 12 amino acids. CDR1 and CDR2 from the germline V gene are SEHNR and FQNEAQ (reference sequence). Trimming pared 3 bases from V and 5 bases from J, leaving 8 bases between. The CDR3 protein is CASSFDYDEQYF. DNA of the CDR3: TGTGCCAGCAGCTTTGATTATGACGAGCAGTACTTC.

This clonotype was seen many times. This chain connects TRBV7-2 to TRBJ1-2; no firm D call. V shed 5 bases and J shed 7 bases, with 14 bases lying between them. CDR1 and CDR2 (germline): SGHTA, FQGNSA. The CDR3 covers 13 residues. CDR3 in DNA: TGTGCCAGCAGCCGAGGGTTGGGCACTGGCTACACCTTC. It codes for CASSRGLGTGYTF.

V is TRBV7-9 and J is TRBJ2-6; possibly TRBD1 for D (5 bases). The CDR3 spans 16 residues. V lost 1 base to trimming and J lost 2 bases, with 9 bases between them. CDR1 is SEHNR and CDR2 is FQNEAQ in the germline V gene (reference sequence). CDR3 residues: CASSLEIGAGANVLTF. In DNA form, the CDR3 reads TGTGCCAGCAGCTTAGAAATAGGGGCTGGGGCCAACGTCCTGACTTTC.